These 3 T cell receptor beta chains were sequenced from one sample in a study of blood T cell repertoires in COVID-19 (dated by TCRdb to 2018 to 2020). The library came from the immunoSEQ multiplex PCR assay. TCRdb took over this immuneACCESS table, retaining in-frame rearrangements with V and J assigned. Such tables are incomplete; in checked studies, under half of the missing clones stem from an unresolved V gene, and the remainder is unexplained. A total of 150,000 to 200,000 clones appear in this sample, 90% of them only once. Roughly 0.56% of the sample rests with the top ten. Sample: peripheral blood. These receptors all stem from a man aged 50 to 59 with acute or convalescent COVID-19.

This rearrangement joins TRBV6-5 to TRBJ1-2; 9 positions match TRBD1. V was clipped by 6 bases and J by 4 bases; unmatched bases: 6. There are 14 residues in the CDR3. The germline V gene encodes CDR1 MNHEY and CDR2 SVGAGI. The CDR3 coding sequence is TGTGCCAGCAGGTCGGGACAGGGAATCTATGGCTACACCTTC. Protein: CASRSGQGIYGYTF.

J is TRBJ1-5 and V is TRBV2, with a tentative D call TRBD1 (6 bases). Germline V lookup: CDR1 SNHLY, CDR2 FYNNEI. The CDR3 extends over 15 amino acids. Between the trimmed V and J ends, which lost 4 bases and 7 bases, there was a span of 17 bases. DNA of the CDR3: TGTGCCAGCAGTGGGGCGGGGGGCGCCGGGCAGCCCCAGCATTTT. This gives the protein CASSGAGGAGQPQHF.

This chain connects TRBV28 to TRBJ1-5, with a possible D match to TRBD1 (6 bases). Trimming took 0 bases from V and 4 from J, leaving 13 bases between them. In germline, CDR1 is MDHEN, CDR2 SYDVKM. This CDR3 is 16 amino acids long. CDR3 DNA: TGTGCCAGCAGTTTATGGCGGGGGGCCGGGAATCAGCCCCAGCATTTT. Amino acids: CASSLWRGAGNQPQHF.